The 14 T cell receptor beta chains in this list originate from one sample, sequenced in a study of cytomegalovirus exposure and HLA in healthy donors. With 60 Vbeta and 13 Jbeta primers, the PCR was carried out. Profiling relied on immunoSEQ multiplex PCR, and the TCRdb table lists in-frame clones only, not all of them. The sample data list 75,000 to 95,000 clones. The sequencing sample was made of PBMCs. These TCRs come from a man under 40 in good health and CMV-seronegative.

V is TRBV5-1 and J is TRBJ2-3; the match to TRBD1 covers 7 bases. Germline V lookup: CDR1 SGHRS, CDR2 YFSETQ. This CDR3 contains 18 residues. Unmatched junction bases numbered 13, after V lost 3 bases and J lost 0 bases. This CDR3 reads CASSSPSGTVASTDTQYF. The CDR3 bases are TGCGCCAGCAGCTCACCCTCCGGGACAGTAGCTAGCACAGATACGCAGTATTTT. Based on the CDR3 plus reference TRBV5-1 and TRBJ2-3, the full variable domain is KAGVTQTPRYLIKTRGQQVTLSCSPISGHRSVSWYQQTPGQGLQFLFEYFSETQRNKGNFPGRFSGRQFSNSRSEMNVSTLELGDSALYLCASSSPSGTVASTDTQYFGPGTRLTVL.

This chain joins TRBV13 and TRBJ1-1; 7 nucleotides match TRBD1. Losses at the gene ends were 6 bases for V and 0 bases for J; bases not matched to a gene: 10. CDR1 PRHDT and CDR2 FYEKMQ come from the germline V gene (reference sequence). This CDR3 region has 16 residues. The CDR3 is CASSAGTALMNTEAFF. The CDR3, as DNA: TGTGCCAGCAGTGCCGGGACAGCACTTATGAACACTGAAGCTTTCTTT.

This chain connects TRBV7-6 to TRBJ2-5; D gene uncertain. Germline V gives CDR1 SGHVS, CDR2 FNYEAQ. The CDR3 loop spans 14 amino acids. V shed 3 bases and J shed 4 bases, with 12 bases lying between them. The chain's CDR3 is CASSFIIRGETQYF. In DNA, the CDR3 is TGTGCCAGCAGCTTTATTATTCGAGGAGAGACCCAGTACTTC.

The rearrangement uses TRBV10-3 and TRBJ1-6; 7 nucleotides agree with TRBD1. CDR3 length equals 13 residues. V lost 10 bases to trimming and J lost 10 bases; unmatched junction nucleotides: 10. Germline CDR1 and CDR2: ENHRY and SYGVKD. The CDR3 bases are TGTGCCAACCGACAGGGATTAACATCACCCCTCCACTTT. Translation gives CANRQGLTSPLHF.

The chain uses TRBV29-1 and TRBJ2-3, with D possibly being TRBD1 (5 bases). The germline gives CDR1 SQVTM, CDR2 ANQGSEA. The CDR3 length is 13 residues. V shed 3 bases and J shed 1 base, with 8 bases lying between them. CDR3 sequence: CSVDEGGTDTQYF. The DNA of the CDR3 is TGCAGCGTTGATGAAGGGGGCACAGATACGCAGTATTTT.

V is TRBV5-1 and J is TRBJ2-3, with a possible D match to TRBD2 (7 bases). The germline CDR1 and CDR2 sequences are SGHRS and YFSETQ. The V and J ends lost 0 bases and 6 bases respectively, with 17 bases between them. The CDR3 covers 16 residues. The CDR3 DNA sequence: TGCGCCAGCAGCTTGGTAGGAGGGGGGGCAATTGATACGCAGTATTTT. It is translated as CASSLVGGGAIDTQYF.

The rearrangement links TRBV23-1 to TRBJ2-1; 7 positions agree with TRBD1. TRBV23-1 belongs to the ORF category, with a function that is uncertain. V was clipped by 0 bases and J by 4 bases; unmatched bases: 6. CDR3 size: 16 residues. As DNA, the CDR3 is TGCGCCAGCAGTCAATCGAGAGGGGGCAGGTACAATGAGCAGTTCTTC. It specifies CASSQSRGGRYNEQFF.

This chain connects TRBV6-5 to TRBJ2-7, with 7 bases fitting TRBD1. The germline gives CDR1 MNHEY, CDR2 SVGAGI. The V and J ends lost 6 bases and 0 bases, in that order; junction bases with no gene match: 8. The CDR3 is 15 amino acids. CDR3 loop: CASSYDRASSYEQYF. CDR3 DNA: TGTGCCAGCAGCTACGACAGGGCGAGCTCCTACGAGCAGTACTTC.

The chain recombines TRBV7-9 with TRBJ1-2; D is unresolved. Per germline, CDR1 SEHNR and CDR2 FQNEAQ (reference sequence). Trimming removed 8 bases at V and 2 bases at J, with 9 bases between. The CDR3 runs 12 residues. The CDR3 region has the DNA TGTGCCAGCGAGGCAGTAAACTATGGCTACACCTTC. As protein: CASEAVNYGYTF.

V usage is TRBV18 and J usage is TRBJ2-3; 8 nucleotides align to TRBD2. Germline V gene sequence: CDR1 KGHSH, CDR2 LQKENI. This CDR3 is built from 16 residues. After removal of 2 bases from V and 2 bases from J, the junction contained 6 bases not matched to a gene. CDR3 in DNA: TGTGCCAGCTCACCATGGATAGCGGGGATCACAGATACGCAGTATTTT. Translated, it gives CASSPWIAGITDTQYF.

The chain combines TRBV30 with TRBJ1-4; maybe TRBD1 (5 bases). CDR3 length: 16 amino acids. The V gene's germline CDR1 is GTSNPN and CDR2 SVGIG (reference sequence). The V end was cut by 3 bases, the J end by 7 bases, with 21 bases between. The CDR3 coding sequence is TGTGCCTGGAGGGTCGACGTTGGGGGGGAGATTGAAAAACTGTTTTTT. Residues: CAWRVDVGGEIEKLFF.

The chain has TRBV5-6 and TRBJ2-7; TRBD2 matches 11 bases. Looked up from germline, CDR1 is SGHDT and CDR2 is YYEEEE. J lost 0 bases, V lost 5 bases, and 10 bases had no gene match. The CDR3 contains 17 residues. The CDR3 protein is CASSLLLAGESSYEQYF. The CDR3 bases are TGTGCCAGCAGTTTATTACTAGCGGGGGAGTCCTCCTACGAGCAGTACTTC. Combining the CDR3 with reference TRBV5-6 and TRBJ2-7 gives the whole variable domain DAGVTQSPTHLIKTRGQQVTLRCSPKSGHDTVSWYQQALGQGPQFIFQYYEEEERQRGNFPDRFSGHQFPNYSSELNVNALLLGDSALYLCASSLLLAGESSYEQYFGPGTRLTVT.

For the CDR3, the DNA is TGTGCCAGCAGTGACAGGGGGGAAGGCTATGGCTACACCTTC. It translates to CASSDRGEGYGYTF. The chain uses TRBV5-4 and TRBJ1-2, with 9 positions matching TRBD1. CDR3 length: 14 residues. In germline, CDR1 is SGHNT, CDR2 YYREEE (reference sequence). V was pared by 5 bases and J by 4 bases, with 6 bases of the junction left unmatched.

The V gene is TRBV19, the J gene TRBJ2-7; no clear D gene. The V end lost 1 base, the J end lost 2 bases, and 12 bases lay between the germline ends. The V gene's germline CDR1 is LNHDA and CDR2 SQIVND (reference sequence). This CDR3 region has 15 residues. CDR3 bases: TGTGCCAGTAGTATAGCCTTTGACACCGCCTACGAGCAGTACTTC. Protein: CASSIAFDTAYEQYF.